The rows below give T cell receptor beta chains drawn from one sample of a study of shared clonotypes between healthy human individuals. Here immunoSEQ multiplex PCR was the method, and the copy in TCRdb shows in-frame clones only, minus some. The repertoire includes 1.5 million to 1.9 million clones, approximately 98% of them detected once, and about 0.45% sits in the top ten. Material for sequencing was naive CD4+ T cells sorted from blood. The origin of the receptors is a man aged 25 to 45 in good health. The CDR3 runs from the conserved cysteine through the conserved F or W. The size field is filled for only some rows; it gives once, few, many or a size class.

v_call	clone_size	j_call	cdr3_aa
TRBV6-5	.	TRBJ2-7	CASRGLAGDEQYF
TRBV7-6	.	TRBJ2-1	CASSSLGGGEQFF
TRBV7-2	.	TRBJ2-1	CASSPWGAGDTEQFF
TRBV6-1	.	TRBJ2-7	CASSERAAYEQYF
TRBV10-3	.	TRBJ1-2	CAISGQGANYGYTF
TRBV5-6	.	TRBJ2-7	CASSLQGGREQYF
TRBV28	once	TRBJ1-2	CASTSGLGYGYTF
TRBV28	.	TRBJ1-4	CASSNWGPTNEKLFF
TRBV7-8	.	TRBJ2-7	CASSWADRGRYEQYF
TRBV19	once	TRBJ2-7	CASSKTASYEQYF
TRBV29-1	once	TRBJ2-7	CSVGLAGGGEQYF
TRBV7-7	.	TRBJ1-3	CASSSEPPTDRSSGNTIYF
TRBV27	.	TRBJ2-3	CASSFVSFDTDTQYF
TRBV2	.	TRBJ1-1	CASSLGRENTEAFF
TRBV7-9	.	TRBJ2-1	CASSFPGSPSSYNEQFF
TRBV30	.	TRBJ1-1	CAWIPRQGSFKGAFF
TRBV7-8	.	TRBJ2-2	CASSYPGLASTGELFF
TRBV5-1	.	TRBJ2-1	CASTDQLYNEQFF